The rows below give T cell receptor beta chains drawn from one sample of a study of blood T cell repertoires in COVID-19. Clones were read by immunoSEQ multiplex PCR, and TCRdb kept only the in-frame ones, dropping some. Found here are some 320,000 clones, almost 85% of them singletons; the top ten hold around 7.2%. Sequenced: peripheral blood. These receptors were obtained from a human donor in a cohort sampled during active COVID-19. CDR3s include the opening cysteine and the closing phenylalanine or tryptophan. The order of the fields is D gene, V gene, J gene, clone size, CDR3 DNA, CDR3 protein. The D gene is left open where the match is weak. Clone size, where shown, is once, few, many, or a class for clones that have expanded.

TRBD1	TRBV5-1	TRBJ1-4	NA	TGCGCCAGCAGCTTAACAGGACAGGGTGGTGAAAAACTGTTTTTT	CASSLTGQGGEKLFF
TRBD2	TRBV6-5	TRBJ2-7	NA	TGTGCCAGCAACAGCCCTGCGGGAGGGGGCTACGAGCAGTACTTC	CASNSPAGGGYEQYF
NA	TRBV3-1/TRBV3-2	TRBJ1-1	NA	TGTGCCAGCAGCCCCTCGGACAGCGGTAAAGCTTTCTTT	CASSPSDSGKAFF
NA	TRBV19	TRBJ1-5	NA	TGTGCCAGTAGCTCAGGACGACTAAGAAACAATCAGCCCCAGCATTTT	CASSSGRLRNNQPQHF
NA	TRBV2	TRBJ1-2	NA	TGTGCCAGCAGTACAGGGCTTACATTCTATGGCTACACCTTC	CASSTGLTFYGYTF
NA	TRBV11-2	TRBJ1-2	NA	TGTGCCAGCAGCTTAGTGCCGGGAAGCGGCGGCTACACCTTC	CASSLVPGSGGYTF
TRBD1	TRBV19	TRBJ1-6	NA	TGTGCCAGTAGTATTCAGCAGGGGGCGAATTCACCCCTCCACTTT	CASSIQQGANSPLHF
NA	TRBV6-5	TRBJ1-3	NA	TGTGCCAGCAACCAGGCCTCTGGAAACACCATATATTTT	CASNQASGNTIYF
NA	TRBV12-3/TRBV12-4	TRBJ2-2	NA	TGTGCCAGCAGTACCCAGGGCTCCGGGGAGCTGTTTTTT	CASSTQGSGELFF
NA	TRBV7-8	TRBJ1-5	NA	TGTGCAAGCAGCCCCGGAGGGAGGGTAGCTCAGCCCCAGCATTTT	CASSPGGRVAQPQHF
NA	TRBV13	TRBJ1-5	NA	TGTGCCAGCAGCTCCCGGGGGAGCGCCCAGCATTTT	CASSSRGSAQHF
TRBD1	TRBV2	TRBJ2-7	NA	TGTGCCAGCAGGGGACAGTTAACCTACGAGCAGTACTTC	CASRGQLTYEQYF
NA	TRBV6-5	TRBJ2-1	NA	TGTGCCAGCAGGCCGCGGGGCCCACCCTACAATGAGCAGTTCTTC	CASRPRGPPYNEQFF
NA	TRBV2	TRBJ2-7	NA	TGTGCCAGTCGACGGGTAGACTACGAGCAGTACTTC	CASRRVDYEQYF
TRBD1	TRBV2	TRBJ1-5	NA	TGTGCCAGCAGTGGGGACCAGGGGGGTCAGCCCCAGCATTTT	CASSGDQGGQPQHF
NA	TRBV5-1	TRBJ2-3	few	TGCGCCAGCAGAGCGCTTCAGGGTGTGGATACGCAGTATTTT	CASRALQGVDTQYF
NA	TRBV24-1	TRBJ1-1	once	TGTGCCACCAGTGATTTGAACAGTCAAGCTTTCTTT	CATSDLNSQAFF
NA	TRBV4-2	TRBJ2-2	NA	TGTGCCAGCAGCCAAGATCGAGCCGGGGAGCTGTTTTTT	CASSQDRAGELFF
NA	TRBV5-5	TRBJ1-1	once	TGTGCCAGCAGCTCAAACTACAGGGTTAGTTCTGGGAACACTGAAGCTTTCTTT	CASSSNYRVSSGNTEAFF
TRBD1	TRBV29-1	TRBJ1-6	NA	TGCAGCGTTGCGGGGGCAGGGGGATCACCCCTCCACTTT	CSVAGAGGSPLHF
NA	TRBV27	TRBJ2-7	NA	TGTGCCAGCAGTTTTGGACAAGTCTACGAGCAGTACTTC	CASSFGQVYEQYF
TRBD1	TRBV29-1	TRBJ1-2	once	TGCAGCGCACGGACAGGGGGAAATGGCTACACCTTC	CSARTGGNGYTF
NA	TRBV20-1	TRBJ1-5	few	TGCAGTGCTAGTTGGCAGAATAGCAATCAGCCCCAGCATTTT	CSASWQNSNQPQHF
TRBD1	TRBV5-1	TRBJ2-7	NA	TGCGCCAGCAGCTTAGGACAGGGTACGTGGGAGGAGCAGTACTTC	CASSLGQGTWEEQYF
NA	TRBV27	TRBJ1-1	NA	TGTGCCAGCGGAGACAGGATGAACACTGAAGCTTTCTTT	CASGDRMNTEAFF
TRBD2	TRBV2	TRBJ2-3	NA	TGTGCCAGCAGTGGTCGAGCGGGGGCCCGCACAGATACGCAGTATTTT	CASSGRAGARTDTQYF